The 17 T cell receptor beta chains given below trace back to one sample, sequenced in a study of vaccination and CD4 T cells after COVID-19. Time point here: late sampling 161 to 241 days after vaccination in three convalescent patients. Treatment noted: roughly 11-day PBMC culture with coronavirus spike peptide pools or control peptides (ViraFEST assay). Cultured CD4+ T cell DNA underwent sequencing with the Oncomine TCR Beta short-read assay. TCRdb re-called the PCR reads through MiXCR, storing one row per CDR3 protein. The table has about 23,000 distinct CDR3 sequences, around two fifths seen once. Their antigens are not known. This sample comprised CD4+ T cells from blood, cultured in vitro, obtained about 7 months after SARS-CoV-2 vaccination. The source is a human donor who had recovered from COVID-19.

In this sample, this clonotype turned up a few times. V usage is TRBV21-1 and J usage is TRBJ1-2; the table assigns TRBD1, which was not confirmed against the DNA. TRBV21-1 counts as a pseudogene. The CDR3 runs to 16 residues. CDR3 amino acids: CASSKGRQGKYYGYTF. CDR3 sequence (DNA): TGTGCCAGCAGCAAAGGGCGACAGGGTAAATACTATGGCTACACCTTC.

This clonotype was found a few times. CDR3 region: CSATPGGGNQPQHF. The DNA of the CDR3 is TGCAGTGCTACCCCCGGGGGGGGTAATCAGCCCCAGCATTTT. This chain links TRBV20-1 with TRBJ1-5; perhaps TRBD1 as D (5 bases). V was trimmed by 4 bases and J by 4 bases, leaving 14 bases between them. The CDR3 consists of 14 residues. In germline, CDR1 is DFQATT, CDR2 SNEGSKA (reference sequence).

The V call is TRBV27, the J call TRBJ2-1; 10 nucleotides line up with TRBD1. Germline V lookup: CDR1 MNHEY, CDR2 SMNVEV (reference sequence). V was pared by 5 bases and J by 6 bases, with 16 bases of the junction left unmatched. There are 18 residues in the CDR3. The CDR3 sequence is CASSPLATGGMTFNEQFF. The DNA of the CDR3 is TGTGCCAGCAGTCCTTTAGCGACAGGGGGCATGACCTTCAATGAGCAGTTCTTC.

The V call is TRBV28, the J call TRBJ2-3; 8 positions match TRBD2. The CDR3 runs 15 residues. Germline V gene sequence: CDR1 MDHEN, CDR2 SYDVKM. The J segment lost 2 bases and the V segment lost 6 bases, leaving 7 bases of the junction unmatched. CDR3 nucleotides: TGTGCCAGCAGGGGAGCGGGAGTAAACACAGATACGCAGTATTTT. Its translation: CASRGAGVNTDTQYF. The variable domain in full, with the rest retrieved from reference TRBV28 and TRBJ2-3, is DVKVTQSSRYLVKRTGEKVFLECVQDMDHENMFWYRQDPGLGLRLIYFSYDVKMKEKGDIPEGYSVSREKKERFSLILESASTNQTSMYLCASRGAGVNTDTQYFGPGTRLTVL.

The chain uses TRBV11-3 and TRBJ2-5; D remains unclear. The germline V gene has CDR1 SGHNT and CDR2 YENEEA. The CDR3 runs 13 residues. Trimming took 4 bases from V and 4 from J, leaving 10 bases between them. CDR3 nucleotides: TGTGCCAGCAGCTCCCTAACCGGAGAGACCCAGTACTTC. Its translation: CASSSLTGETQYF.

The chain has TRBV10-1 and TRBJ2-5; 11 bases fit TRBD1. V shed 6 bases and J 3 bases; nucleotides not matched to a gene: 6. The germline CDR1 and CDR2 sequences are WNHNN and SYGVQD (reference sequence). The CDR3 runs to 15 residues. For the CDR3, the DNA is TGCGCCAGCAGCAGTGGGGGACAGGGGGAAGAGACCCAGTACTTC. Amino acids: CASSSGGQGEETQYF.

This clonotype was detected a few times. The chain combines TRBV7-2 with TRBJ2-7; 8 nucleotides match TRBD2. This CDR3 region has 14 residues. Germline V CDR1 and CDR2: SGHTA, FQGNSA. The junction had 5 bases not matched to a gene; V was cut back by 5 bases and J by 2 bases. The CDR3 spells CASSAQAGAYEQYF. Written as DNA, the CDR3 is TGTGCCAGCAGCGCTCAAGCGGGGGCCTACGAGCAGTACTTC.

This chain links TRBV21-1 with TRBJ2-5; the table's TRBD2 call for D was not verified on the DNA. TRBV21-1 is marked as a pseudogene. The CDR3 totals 16 residues. CDR3: CASPPYLREGRETQYF. In DNA form, the CDR3 reads TGTGCCAGCCCCCCGTACTTGCGGGAGGGCCGAGAGACCCAGTACTTC.

This chain links TRBV20-1 with TRBJ2-1; 7 bases are shared with TRBD2. The CDR3 consists of 16 residues. Germline CDR1 and CDR2: DFQATT and SNEGSKA (reference sequence). J gave up 1 base and V 0 bases, and 6 bases lay outside the gene matches. CDR3 sequence reads: CSARDRGGSSYNEQFF. In nucleotides, the CDR3 is TGCAGTGCTAGAGATCGGGGCGGGAGTTCCTACAATGAGCAGTTCTTC.

This clonotype has a handful of counts. V gene TRBV19 combines with J gene TRBJ1-5; D perhaps matches TRBD1 (6 bases). With 6 bases removed from V and 3 bases from J, the gap between germline ends came to 18 bases. CDR1 is LNHDA, CDR2 SQIVND, per germline (reference sequence). This CDR3 comprises 16 residues. The CDR3 DNA follows: TGTGCCAGTAGCCTTACAGGGTGGGGTCTCAATCAGCCCCAGCATTTT. Encoded protein: CASSLTGWGLNQPQHF.

In this sample, this clonotype turned up a few times. The chain couples TRBV20-1 to TRBJ1-1; D is unresolved. The CDR3 runs to 13 residues. With 7 bases removed from V and 3 bases from J, the gap between germline ends came to 15 bases. Germline V gene sequence: CDR1 DFQATT, CDR2 SNEGSKA (reference sequence). The CDR3 nucleotides read TGCAGTGTTCGCTCGGGGTCGGACACTGAAGCTTTCTTT. It codes for CSVRSGSDTEAFF.

This clonotype was observed a handful of times. V is TRBV27 and J is TRBJ2-1; D is unclear. Trimming removed 5 bases at V and 4 bases at J, with 3 bases between. Germline CDR1 and CDR2: MNHEY and SMNVEV (reference sequence). The CDR3 length is 11 residues. The CDR3 reads CASSGYNEQFF. The DNA of the CDR3 is TGTGCCAGCAGTGGGTACAATGAGCAGTTCTTC.

The V call is TRBV12-1, the J call TRBJ2-7. TRBV12-1 is termed a pseudogene. CDR3 length: 14 residues. Here the CDR3 reads CASSFRGSPYEQYF. The DNA of the CDR3 is TGTGCCAGCAGCTTTCGTGGGAGTCCCTACGAGCAGTACTTC.

This sequence joins TRBV19 and TRBJ1-1; D is ambiguous. The CDR3 has 15 amino acids. The germline gives CDR1 LNHDA, CDR2 SQIVND (reference sequence). V shed 1 base and J shed 4 bases, with 13 bases lying between them. The CDR3 reads CASSIAAIRGTEAFF. The CDR3 bases are TGTGCCAGTAGTATAGCTGCAATTCGGGGCACTGAAGCTTTCTTT. Filled out from reference TRBV19 and TRBJ1-1, the complete variable domain reads DGGITQSPKYLFRKEGQNVTLSCEQNLNHDAMYWYRQDPGQGLRLIYYSQIVNDFQKGDIAEGYSVSREKKESFPLTVTSAQKNPTAFYLCASSIAAIRGTEAFFGQGTRLTVV.

The chain employs TRBV7-9 and TRBJ2-5; D call uncertain. CDR1 and CDR2 from the germline V gene are SEHNR and FQNEAQ (reference sequence). Trimming took off 5 bases at V and 3 bases at J, with 13 bases between the two ends. CDR3 length: 14 amino acids. CDR3 amino acids: CASSPRMGKETQYF. CDR3 DNA: TGTGCCAGCAGCCCGCGGATGGGAAAAGAGACCCAGTACTTC.

This clonotype was picked up a small number of times. V usage is TRBV6-1 and J usage is TRBJ1-2, with 7 bases matching TRBD1. The CDR3 runs 13 residues. V shed 6 bases, J shed 7 bases, and the junction held 8 bases outside the gene matches. Germline CDR1 MNHNS, CDR2 SASEGT. The CDR3 is CASRSTGVRGYTF. CDR3 DNA: TGTGCCAGCAGATCAACAGGGGTTCGTGGCTACACCTTC.

This chain connects TRBV6-4 to TRBJ2-3; TRBD1 aligns across 7 bases. The germline gives CDR1 MRHNA, CDR2 SNTAGT. After removal of 0 bases from V and 4 bases from J, the junction contained 1 base not matched to a gene. The CDR3 is 14 residues long. The CDR3 spells CASSDSTGPDTQYF. DNA for the CDR3: TGTGCCAGCAGTGACTCGACAGGGCCAGATACGCAGTATTTT.